One sample yielded the 13 T cell receptor beta chains listed below, sequenced in a study of cytomegalovirus exposure and HLA in healthy donors. The PCR used 60 Vbeta and 13 Jbeta primers. Repertoires were generated with immunoSEQ multiplex PCR, while TCRdb's copy carries only in-frame clones and drops some. This sample's clone table lists over 100,000 clones. Sequencing used PBMCs. Every receptor here comes from a man between 18 and 29 years old in good health and CMV-seronegative.

The gene calls are TRBV9 and TRBJ2-7; tentative D call: TRBD1 (6 bases). From germline, CDR1 is SGDLS and CDR2 YYNGEE. This CDR3 has 16 residues. Trimming left V 3 bases short and J 3 bases short, with 19 bases between. Here the CDR3 DNA reads TGTGCCAGCAGCGCCCTCCCCGGGACATCTAACTACGAGCAGTACTTC. Translation gives CASSALPGTSNYEQYF.

The gene calls are TRBV7-9 and TRBJ2-3, with TRBD2 as a possible D gene (6 bases). V was cut by 4 bases and J by 6 bases, with 8 bases left in between. The germline gives CDR1 SEHNR, CDR2 FQNEAQ (reference sequence). This CDR3 has 12 amino acids. The CDR3 DNA sequence: TGTGCCAGCAGCTCTAGCGTCGATACGCAGTATTTT. Its protein is CASSSSVDTQYF.

This chain uses TRBV28 with TRBJ2-7, with TRBD1 matching over 10 bases. Germline assignment: CDR1 MDHEN and CDR2 SYDVKM. The CDR3 contains 11 residues. The CDR3 DNA reads TGTTTAGCCGGGACAGGGGACGAGCAGTACTTC. This encodes CLAGTGDEQYF. Full variable domain (rest looked up from reference TRBV28 and TRBJ2-7): DVKVTQSSRYLVKRTGEKVFLECVQDMDHENMFWYRQDPGLGLRLIYFSYDVKMKEKGDIPEGYSVSREKKERFSLILESASTNQTSMYLCLAGTGDEQYFGPGTRLTVT.

V gene TRBV13 combines with J gene TRBJ2-4; 7 nucleotides match TRBD1. Germline trimming cut 4 bases from V and 8 bases from J; bases unmatched to any gene: 11. Germline assignment: CDR1 PRHDT and CDR2 FYEKMQ (reference sequence). This CDR3 contains 15 residues. DNA of the CDR3: TGTGCCAGCAGCTCCCGACAGGGAAGATCGTACATTCAGTACTTC. This sequence encodes CASSSRQGRSYIQYF. Supplemented by reference TRBV13 and TRBJ2-4, the full variable domain reads AAGVIQSPRHLIKEKRETATLKCYPIPRHDTVYWYQQGPGQDPQFLISFYEKMQSDKGSIPDRFSAQQFSDYHSELNMSSLELGDSALYFCASSSRQGRSYIQYFGAGTRLSVL.

The chain carries TRBV5-4 and TRBJ2-7, with 10 bases lining up with TRBD1. The CDR3 totals 14 residues. V was clipped by 4 bases and J by 2 bases; unmatched bases: 3. Germline CDR1 is SGHNT and CDR2 is YYREEE (reference sequence). CDR3 in amino acids: CASSQGQGTYEQYF. CDR3 nucleotides: TGTGCCAGCAGCCAGGGACAGGGGACCTACGAGCAGTACTTC.

V usage is TRBV18 and J usage is TRBJ2-7; TRBD1 matches at 8 bases. Germline trimming cut 4 bases from V and 5 bases from J; bases unmatched to any gene: 10. This CDR3 has 15 amino acids. The germline CDR1 and CDR2 sequences are KGHSH and LQKENI. In nucleotides, the CDR3 is TGTGCCAGCTCACAGCGGACAGGGACGATTAACGAGCAGTACTTC. It encodes CASSQRTGTINEQYF.

V is TRBV7-6 and J is TRBJ2-5; 11 nucleotides line up with TRBD2. Trimming took 6 bases from V and 2 from J; bases not matched to a gene: 11. In germline, CDR1 is SGHVS, CDR2 FNYEAQ. The CDR3 runs to 17 residues. CDR3 DNA: TGTGCCAGCAGGGCCGGGGCTAGCGGGGGGCTTCAAGAGACCCAGTACTTC. It codes for CASRAGASGGLQETQYF.

The chain couples TRBV5-6 to TRBJ2-3; the D is unclear. Trimming removed 1 base from V and 0 bases from J, with 9 bases in between. The CDR3 spans 15 residues. Germline V gene lookup returns CDR1 SGHDT and CDR2 YYEEEE. The DNA of the CDR3 is TGTGCCAGCAGCTTGTACCAGACAAGCACAGATACGCAGTATTTT. Protein sequence: CASSLYQTSTDTQYF.

As DNA, the CDR3 is TGTGCCAGCAGCCCAAGGGACGGACTAGCGGTTTACGAGCAGTACTTC. The encoded protein is CASSPRDGLAVYEQYF. The V gene is TRBV7-2, the J gene TRBJ2-7, with TRBD2 identical over 10 bases. Trimming removed 5 bases from V and 4 bases from J; junction bases left unmatched: 11. Germline CDR1 and CDR2: SGHTA and FQGNSA. The CDR3 spans 16 residues.

Of note for this clone: The same CDR3 also results from other DNA sequences found in this sample. The genes are TRBV6-5 and TRBJ2-7, with D tentatively TRBD2 (5 bases). Trimming stripped 5 bases from V and 0 bases from J, with 11 bases between. The V gene's germline CDR1 is MNHEY and CDR2 SVGAGI. This CDR3 contains 14 residues. The CDR3 loop is CASSRTGSSYEQYF. CDR3 nucleotides: TGTGCCAGCAGTCGGACGGGAAGCTCCTACGAGCAGTACTTC.

V and J are TRBV6-6 and TRBJ2-2; D uncertain. This CDR3 comprises 13 residues. In germline, CDR1 is MNHNY, CDR2 SVGAGI (reference sequence). The germline V and J ends were trimmed by 0 bases and 4 bases, with 3 bases remaining between them. The CDR3 sequence is CASSYSFTGELFF. The CDR3 bases are TGTGCCAGCAGTTACTCCTTCACCGGGGAGCTGTTTTTT.

CDR3: CASSLNFNPEQYF. CDR3 nucleotides: TGTGCCAGCAGCTTGAATTTCAACCCCGAGCAGTACTTC. V gene TRBV12-1 combines with J gene TRBJ2-5; no DNA check was done on the table's D call, TRBD2. Near its end, the DNA agrees better with TRBJ2-7, so the J call may be wrong. TRBV12-1 constitutes a pseudogene. The CDR3 has 13 residues.

This chain uses TRBV2 with TRBJ2-1; 9 bases match TRBD2. With 1 base clipped from V and 4 bases from J, the junction kept 8 bases outside the gene matches. This CDR3 region has 17 residues. Per the germline V gene, CDR1 is SNHLY and CDR2 is FYNNEI. Written as DNA, the CDR3 is TGTGCCAGCAGTGAAGAAGGGGCTAGCGGGGTTTACAATGAGCAGTTCTTC. This codes for CASSEEGASGVYNEQFF.